This is a list of T cell receptor beta chains from one sample in a study of blood T cell repertoires in COVID-19. Here immunoSEQ multiplex PCR was the method, and the copy in TCRdb shows in-frame clones only, minus some. The sample gives 140,000 to 150,000 clones, approximately 80% of which show up once; less than 7.5% is in the top ten. Sequencing was performed on PBMCs or T cells enriched from blood (not recorded which). The source of these receptors is a woman aged 45-65 years who had recovered from COVID-19. CDR3s include the opening cysteine and the closing phenylalanine or tryptophan. The D gene is left open where the match is weak. Clone size is not always given. Where it is, it says once, few, many or a class for expanded clones.

abundance	v_gene	j_gene	d_gene	CDR3aa	CDR3nt
.	TRBV6-5	TRBJ1-4	.	CASNSGTSLEKLFF	TGTGCCAGCAACTCCGGGACATCACTTGAAAAACTGTTTTTT
.	TRBV6-1	TRBJ2-2	TRBD1	CASSETGGEINTGELFF	TGTGCCAGCAGTGAAACAGGGGGTGAAATCAACACCGGGGAGCTGTTTTTT
.	TRBV5-1	TRBJ1-1	TRBD1	CASRLTGQGPGTEAFF	TGCGCCAGCAGACTCACGGGACAGGGGCCGGGCACTGAAGCTTTCTTT
.	TRBV12-3/TRBV12-4	TRBJ2-7	TRBD2	CASSGRGYEQYF	TGTGCCAGCAGTGGGAGGGGCTACGAGCAGTACTTC
.	TRBV28	TRBJ2-5	.	CASRPILASGETQYF	TGTGCCAGCAGGCCCATTCTAGCGTCCGGTGAGACCCAGTACTTC
.	TRBV6-5	TRBJ2-1	TRBD2	CASRPSGGANEQFF	TGTGCCAGCAGGCCTAGCGGGGGGGCAAATGAGCAGTTCTTC
.	TRBV5-1	TRBJ2-5	.	CASSLRGGGARETQYF	TGCGCCAGCAGCTTGCGGGGAGGGGGGGCGAGAGAGACCCAGTACTTC
.	TRBV5-4	TRBJ1-4	.	CASSLYGGNEKLFF	TGTGCCAGCAGCTTGTACGGCGGTAATGAAAAACTGTTTTTT
few	TRBV5-5	TRBJ2-2	TRBD1	CASSSPRDRPNTGELFF	TGTGCCAGCAGCTCACCCCGGGACAGACCGAACACCGGGGAGCTGTTTTTT
.	TRBV20-1	TRBJ2-1	.	CSASRTAHYNEQFF	TGCAGTGCTAGTAGGACAGCGCACTACAATGAGCAGTTCTTC
.	TRBV2	TRBJ1-1	.	CASSEALAYTEAFF	TGTGCCAGCAGTGAAGCTTTGGCCTACACTGAAGCTTTCTTT
few	TRBV5-1	TRBJ2-3	TRBD2	CASSAGGVDTQYF	TGCGCCAGCTCGGCGGGGGGCGTAGATACGCAGTATTTT
.	TRBV9	TRBJ2-7	.	CASSAGHTKTYEQYF	TGTGCCAGCAGCGCCGGACACACGAAAACCTACGAGCAGTACTTC
.	TRBV20-1	TRBJ1-4	.	CSARPTGTVTF	TGCAGTGCTAGACCCACCGGGACTGTTACTTTT
few	TRBV5-1	TRBJ1-4	.	CASSRGGDEKLFF	TGCGCCAGCAGCAGAGGAGGGGATGAAAAACTGTTTTTT
.	TRBV27	TRBJ1-4	TRBD1	CASSRDRGNEKLFF	TGTGCCAGCAGCCGGGACAGGGGGAATGAAAAACTGTTTTTT
few	TRBV9	TRBJ2-6	.	CASSIPLGTANSGANVLTF	TGTGCCAGCAGCATCCCCCTGGGGACTGCTAACTCTGGGGCCAACGTCCTGACTTTC
.	TRBV7-2	TRBJ2-3	.	CASSLGLLTDTQYF	TGTGCCAGCAGCTTAGGTCTCCTCACAGATACGCAGTATTTT
.	TRBV2	TRBJ1-5	TRBD1	CASSKDRDDQPQHF	TGTGCCAGCAGCAAGGACAGGGACGATCAGCCCCAGCATTTT
.	TRBV12-3/TRBV12-4	TRBJ2-7	TRBD1	CASSTTGVMQYF	TGTGCCAGCAGTACGACAGGGGTTATGCAGTACTTC
.	TRBV2	TRBJ1-4	TRBD1	CASIPARQGGEKLFF	TGTGCCAGCATTCCTGCCAGACAGGGTGGGGAAAAACTGTTTTTT
few	TRBV10-3	TRBJ1-2	.	CAISESGGVNYGYTF	TGTGCCATCAGTGAGTCAGGGGGGGTTAACTATGGCTACACCTTC
.	TRBV5-6	TRBJ2-2	TRBD2	CASSLGLATTGELFF	TGTGCCAGCAGCTTGGGACTAGCAACCACCGGGGAGCTGTTTTTT
.	TRBV15	TRBJ1-2	TRBD1	CATMGRDRGASNYGYTF	TGTGCCACCATGGGCAGAGACAGGGGGGCCTCTAACTATGGCTACACCTTC
.	TRBV10-3	TRBJ1-1	.	CAISDRGQEAFF	TGTGCCATCAGTGACCGAGGACAGGAAGCTTTCTTT
.	TRBV7-3	TRBJ2-3	.	CASSSLGGGSTDTQYF	TGTGCCAGCAGCTCCCTAGGGGGGGGTAGCACAGATACGCAGTATTTT
.	TRBV19	TRBJ1-4	TRBD1	CASSLTGVYEKLFF	TGTGCCAGTAGTTTGACAGGGGTTTATGAAAAACTGTTTTTT
.	TRBV29-1	TRBJ1-1	TRBD1	CSVETDRGAFF	TGCAGCGTTGAAACGGACAGGGGCGCTTTCTTT
.	TRBV9	TRBJ2-1	.	CASSYQGEGNEQFF	TGTGCCAGCAGCTACCAGGGTGAAGGCAATGAGCAGTTCTTC
.	TRBV3-1/TRBV3-2	TRBJ2-5	.	CASRQTGQETQYF	TGTGCCAGCAGGCAGACGGGCCAAGAGACCCAGTACTTC
.	TRBV10-3	TRBJ2-5	TRBD2	CAISERELAGGETQYF	TGTGCCATCAGTGAGCGGGAACTAGCGGGGGGGGAGACCCAGTACTTC